The 13 T cell receptor beta chains presented below share a single source sample, sequenced in a study of regulatory T cells in long-lasting Graves disease (dated by TCRdb to the early 2020s). Sample time point, as interpreted from the label and publication: newly diagnosed GD, antithyroid drugs for less than 3 months. RNA was extracted from PBMCs in TRIzol for both TCR sequencing and RNA sequencing. Library construction relied on multiplex PCR. Instrument on record: Illumina HiSeq 4000. To build TCR beta libraries, CDR3 regions were amplified by Arm-PCR using iRepertoire HTBI primers. TCRdb trimmed the raw reads at Q25, called clones with MiXCR and kept productive beta chains. When rows share a CDR3 protein, they turn into one entry using the most common DNA and genes. For this sample there are roughly 420,000 distinct CDR3 sequences; 11% to 15% appear just once. Approximately 19% of the sample lies in the top ten.

The data also belong to a second study, concerning T cells in Graves' hyperthyroidism and ophthalmopathy.

The sample here was peripheral blood mononuclear cells (PBMCs), taken at new diagnosis, from a patient treated with antithyroid drugs. The source is a woman aged 45 to 65 with Graves disease. Donor details come from another sample of the same person, matched by shared clones.

The rearrangement joins TRBV4-1 to TRBJ2-7; TRBD2 aligns across 7 bases. The CDR3 length is 15 residues. The germline gives CDR1 MGHRA, CDR2 YSYEKL. V lost 0 bases, J lost 4 bases, and 6 bases stayed unmatched. The CDR3 spells CASSQDVGGSYEQYF. CDR3 nucleotide sequence: TGCGCCAGCAGCCAAGATGTGGGCGGGAGTTACGAGCAGTACTTC.

The chain has TRBV6-5 and TRBJ2-1; a weak D match, TRBD2 (6 bases). This CDR3 is 17 amino acids long. V was clipped by 2 bases and J by 4 bases, with 18 bases between them. Germline values: CDR1 MNHEY, CDR2 SVGAGI. The CDR3 coding sequence is TGTGCCAGCAGTTACACGCCCGGAGGGGCCAAATACAATGAGCAGTTCTTC. This gives the protein CASSYTPGGAKYNEQFF.

CDR3 in DNA: TGCAGCGTTGGACAAACAGGATCCGGGGAGCTGTTTTTT. Translated, it gives CSVGQTGSGELFF. This rearrangement joins TRBV29-1 to TRBJ2-2; tentative D call: TRBD1 (5 bases). The germline V gene encodes CDR1 SQVTM and CDR2 ANQGSEA. V lost 4 bases and J 6 bases, leaving 12 bases between the germline ends. The CDR3 spans 13 residues.

This chain uses TRBV6-1 with TRBJ2-3; D not certain. Trimming took 2 bases from V and 2 from J, leaving 11 bases between them. The germline V gene has CDR1 MNHNS and CDR2 SASEGT. CDR3 length: 15 amino acids. CDR3 coding DNA: TGTGCCAGCAGTGAAAGGAACACATACACAGATACGCAGTATTTT. Its protein product is CASSERNTYTDTQYF.

There are many counts of this clonotype. The chain joins TRBV7-9 to TRBJ1-4; no clear D. The germline V gene has CDR1 SEHNR and CDR2 FQNEAQ (reference sequence). V was shortened by 8 bases and J by 0 bases, with 10 bases between the two germline ends. CDR3 size: 14 residues. The CDR3 DNA reads as TGTGCCAGCGGCGGAGAGGCAACTAATGAAAAACTGTTTTTT. The encoded protein is CASGGEATNEKLFF.

The chain carries TRBV19 and TRBJ2-3; 8 bases align to TRBD1. The junction had 7 bases not matched to a gene; V was cut back by 6 bases and J by 5 bases. Looked up from germline, CDR1 is LNHDA and CDR2 is SQIVND (reference sequence). This CDR3 contains 14 residues. The CDR3 coding sequence is TGTGCCAGTAGGACGGGACAGGTGGGAGATACGCAGTATTTT. It translates to CASRTGQVGDTQYF.

As for this clonotype: This may be a read error, as it is one base from a much larger clone. The CDR3 region is CAISHRQDTNTEAFF. The CDR3 DNA reads as TGTGCCATCAGTCATCGACAGGATACGAACACTGAAGCTTTCTTT. V gene TRBV6-2 or TRBV6-3 combines with J gene TRBJ1-1, with D possibly being TRBD1 (6 bases). The length of the CDR3 is 15 residues. Germline values: CDR1 MNHEY, CDR2 SVGEGT.

The chain is built from TRBV20-1 and TRBJ2-1, with D tentatively TRBD1 or TRBD2 (5 bases each). The V gene's germline CDR1 is DFQATT and CDR2 SNEGSKA (reference sequence). This CDR3 is built from 16 residues. Trimming cost V 1 base and J 6 bases, with 19 bases left between them. CDR3 in amino acids: CSARVPGRGYGNEQFF. The CDR3 bases are TGCAGTGCTAGAGTCCCAGGGAGAGGTTACGGCAATGAGCAGTTCTTC.

This clonotype occurred many times. The chain is built from TRBV27 and TRBJ1-2; 7 positions agree with TRBD1. V lost 3 bases to trimming and J lost 7 bases; unmatched junction nucleotides: 11. The CDR3 length is 15 residues. Germline-derived CDR1 and CDR2 are MNHEY and SMNVEV (reference sequence). CDR3 sequence (DNA): TGTGCCAGCAGTTTTCGGGACAGCCGAGGTAGTGGCTACACCTTC. It specifies CASSFRDSRGSGYTF.

The V gene is TRBV5-1, the J gene TRBJ2-2; 7 bases map to TRBD2. There are 16 residues in the CDR3. Germline V CDR1 and CDR2: SGHRS, YFSETQ. V lost 3 bases and J lost 1; bases outside the gene matches: 6. CDR3 sequence (DNA): TGCGCCAGCAGCTCCAAGGCTAGCGGGAACACCGGGGAGCTGTTTTTT. It yields the protein CASSSKASGNTGELFF.

Notes on this clonotype: It may be a read error: a sequence one base away is much more abundant. V is TRBV28 and J is TRBJ2-1; 8 bases agree with TRBD2. CDR3 length equals 17 residues. CDR1 is MDHEN, CDR2 SYDVKM, per germline. In DNA, the CDR3 is TGTGCCAGCCGCCCCCTAAGCGGGAGTGAGGGGTACAATGGGCAGTTCTTC. Translating it yields CASRPLSGSEGYNGQFF.

The chain combines TRBV7-2 with TRBJ2-1, with 9 positions matching TRBD2. Germline-derived CDR1 and CDR2 are SGHTA and FQGNSA. The V and J ends lost 2 bases and 6 bases, in that order; junction bases with no gene match: 11. The CDR3 spans 17 residues. The CDR3 here is CASSLLLVAGVGNEQFF. The CDR3 DNA sequence: TGTGCCAGCAGCTTACTGTTGGTAGCGGGAGTGGGCAATGAGCAGTTCTTC.

This clonotype was found a few times. This chain links TRBV10-3 with TRBJ2-1, with D unresolved. Trimming cost V 3 bases and J 5 bases, with 5 bases left between them. CDR1 and CDR2 from the germline V gene are ENHRY and SYGVKD. The CDR3 runs to 12 residues. CDR3 in DNA: TGTGCCATCAGTGAACTTAACAATGAGCAGTTCTTC. Amino acids: CAISELNNEQFF.